One sample yielded the 26 T cell receptor beta chains listed below, sequenced in a study of regulatory T cells in long-lasting Graves disease. Library construction for TCR beta used iRepertoire HTBI primers and Arm-PCR of CDR3 regions. TCRdb passed the multiplex PCR reads through MiXCR, listing each CDR3 protein once. The table records roughly 500,000 distinct CDR3 sequences, roughly 20% of them present only once. Time point reported: persistent/refractory GD, antithyroid drugs over 5 years with positive TRAb. After RNA was extracted from PBMCs, the TCR library was made from it. Sequencing was performed on peripheral blood mononuclear cells (PBMCs), taken when the disease was refractory, from a patient treated with antithyroid drugs. The receptors derive from a female donor with Graves disease.

This clonotype has only a few counts. The rearrangement links TRBV27 to TRBJ1-5; a possible D gene is TRBD1 (5 bases). The CDR3 is 14 amino acids. From germline, CDR1 is MNHEY and CDR2 SMNVEV (reference sequence). V lost 3 bases to trimming and J lost 3 bases, with 9 bases between them. CDR3 residues: CASSLTVNNQPQHF. The CDR3 DNA is TGTGCCAGCAGTTTGACAGTGAACAATCAGCCCCAGCATTTT.

The V and J genes are TRBV19 and TRBJ2-2; 7 bases match TRBD2. The CDR3 runs 14 residues. The germline CDR1 and CDR2 sequences are LNHDA and SQIVND (reference sequence). Germline trimming cut 7 bases from V and 4 bases from J; bases unmatched to any gene: 6. The CDR3 bases are TGTGCCAGTACGATATGGGGGGGCACCGGGGAGCTGTTTTTT. Its translation is CASTIWGGTGELFF.

In this sample, this clonotype turned up a few times. The chain combines TRBV7-3 with TRBJ1-3, with D possibly being TRBD1 (5 bases). Trimming shortened V by 0 bases and J by 4 bases, and 10 bases separated the two germline ends. CDR3 length: 15 amino acids. CDR1 and CDR2 from the germline V gene are SGHTA and FQGTGA. The CDR3 reads CASSLTGAAGNTIYF. The CDR3 DNA is TGTGCCAGCAGCTTAACAGGGGCGGCGGGAAACACCATATATTTT.

The V and J genes are TRBV5-5 and TRBJ2-5; D possibly corresponds to TRBD2 (7 bases). The CDR3 consists of 14 residues. Germline CDR1 and CDR2: SGHKS and YYEKEE (reference sequence). The ends were cut back, 9 bases at V and 5 bases at J, with 20 bases in the middle. Written as DNA, the CDR3 is TGTGCCACCAGAGGGGGGGGGGCCTGGGAGACCCAGTACTTC. Translation: CATRGGGAWETQYF.

The CDR3 here is CASSEGVGPAYEQYF. The CDR3 coding sequence is TGTGCCAGCAGTGAAGGTGTAGGGCCGGCCTACGAGCAGTACTTC. The rearrangement links TRBV2 to TRBJ2-7; D not certain. CDR1 and CDR2 (germline): SNHLY, FYNNEI. This CDR3 comprises 15 residues. V lost 1 base and J lost 2, with 12 bases in between.

The chain has TRBV12-3 or TRBV12-4 and TRBJ1-6; possible D gene TRBD1, 5 bases. Trimming removed 6 bases at V and 11 bases at J, with 14 bases between. This CDR3 is 13 amino acids long. The CDR3 spells CASRAGGTAPLHF. The CDR3 nucleotides read TGTGCCAGCAGGGCCGGGGGAACTGCACCCCTCCACTTT.

The chain joins TRBV6-2 or TRBV6-3 to TRBJ1-5; 7 positions match TRBD1. The CDR3 consists of 14 residues. Germline V lookup: CDR1 MNHEY, CDR2 SVGEGT. V dropped 10 bases and J dropped 1; count of bases not matched to a gene: 7. CDR3 sequence (DNA): TGTGCCATCCGAGGGGGCCCAAGCAATCAGCCCCAGCATTTT. Its protein is CAIRGGPSNQPQHF.

In the case of this clonotype: One end of the junction is discordant with germline, which a read error may explain. V gene TRBV11-2 combines with J gene TRBJ2-2; maybe TRBD2 (6 bases). The CDR3 is 17 amino acids. Germline V CDR1 and CDR2: SGHAT, FQNNGV. CDR3 in DNA: TGTGCCAGCAGCTCCCTCGGGCGGGATGTGAACACCGGGGGGCTGTTTTTT. This gives the protein CASSSLGRDVNTGGLFF.

This clonotype was found a few times. The rearrangement uses TRBV4-1 and TRBJ2-7; D is possibly TRBD1 (6 bases). This CDR3 comprises 15 residues. Germline V gives CDR1 MGHRA, CDR2 YSYEKL. V was pared by 1 base and J by 2 bases, with 12 bases between. The CDR3 DNA is TGCGCCAGCAGCCAAGTGACACAGGGAACCTACGAGCAGTACTTC. It encodes CASSQVTQGTYEQYF.

This clonotype was seen ten or more times. V and J are TRBV6-5 and TRBJ1-2; a weak D match, TRBD1 (5 bases). This CDR3 is built from 13 residues. Trimming pared 2 bases from V and 4 bases from J, leaving 8 bases between. Germline CDR1 MNHEY, CDR2 SVGAGI. CDR3: CASSYSGTYGYTF. In DNA, the CDR3 is TGTGCCAGCAGTTACAGCGGGACCTATGGCTACACCTTC.

This clonotype has at least ten counts. CDR3 amino acids: CAWNSDSYEQYF. CDR3 bases: TGTGCCTGGAACTCGGACTCCTACGAGCAGTACTTC. This chain joins TRBV30 and TRBJ2-7; D not resolved. The CDR3 consists of 12 residues. Trimming cost V 4 bases and J 0 bases, with 7 bases left between them. CDR1 and CDR2 (germline): GTSNPN, SVGIG (reference sequence).

This clonotype was seen more than once but under ten times. The chain joins TRBV20-1 to TRBJ1-2; D uncertain. Germline loops: CDR1 DFQATT, CDR2 SNEGSKA (reference sequence). Trimming pared 5 bases from V and 5 bases from J, leaving 15 bases between. The CDR3 is 13 residues long. The CDR3 is CSALLDDLYGYTF. For the CDR3, the DNA is TGCAGTGCTCTATTAGACGACTTGTATGGCTACACCTTC.

Of note for this clonotype: Since a much larger clone is just one base distant, this may be a read error. V is TRBV28 and J is TRBJ1-1; possible D gene TRBD1, 6 bases. The V end lost 6 bases, the J end lost 6 bases, and 20 bases lay between the germline ends. The CDR3 totals 15 residues. In germline, CDR1 is MDHEN, CDR2 SYDVKM. For the CDR3, the DNA is TGTGCCAGCAGCTCGATACAGGGCGGTCGGGCTGAAGCTTTCTTT. This translates into CASSSIQGGRAEAFF. The full variable domain, rest sourced from reference TRBV28 and TRBJ1-1, is DVKVTQSSRYLVKRTGEKVFLECVQDMDHENMFWYRQDPGLGLRLIYFSYDVKMKEKGDIPEGYSVSREKKERFSLILESASTNQTSMYLCASSSIQGGRAEAFFGQGTRLTVV.

This clonotype was picked up many times. The CDR3 DNA reads TGTGCCAGCAGTTCCCCGGGACAGGGCGGCGAGCAGTACTTC. Its translation: CASSSPGQGGEQYF. V usage is TRBV27 and J usage is TRBJ2-7; 9 positions match TRBD1. CDR1 and CDR2 (germline): MNHEY, SMNVEV (reference sequence). CDR3 length equals 14 residues. Trimming took 4 bases from V and 6 from J; bases not matched to a gene: 7.

This chain links TRBV7-9 with TRBJ2-6; D not certain. The germline CDR1 and CDR2 sequences are SEHNR and FQNEAQ (reference sequence). Deletions cut 6 bases from V and 1 base from J, with 13 bases between. CDR3 length equals 16 residues. The CDR3 is CASSFRGRSGANVLTF. Here the CDR3 DNA reads TGTGCCAGCAGTTTTAGAGGACGGTCTGGGGCCAACGTCCTGACTTTC.

Only a few counts were recorded for this clonotype. CDR3 sequence reads: CSVFEGASTEAFF. In DNA, the CDR3 is TGCAGCGTTTTCGAGGGGGCGAGCACTGAAGCTTTCTTT. The gene calls are TRBV29-1 and TRBJ1-1; 7 positions agree with TRBD1. Looked up from germline, CDR1 is SQVTM and CDR2 is ANQGSEA. J lost 4 bases, V lost 5 bases, and 7 bases had no gene match. The CDR3 is 13 residues long.

Ten or more counts support this clonotype. CDR3 region: CASSPLSTGELFF. Here the CDR3 DNA reads TGTGCCAGCAGTCCCTTGTCCACCGGGGAGCTGTTTTTT. This chain joins TRBV28 and TRBJ2-2; D is undetermined. The CDR3 loop spans 13 amino acids. Trimming stripped 5 bases from V and 4 bases from J, with 8 bases between. CDR1 MDHEN and CDR2 SYDVKM come from the germline V gene.

The rearrangement uses TRBV6-1 and TRBJ2-3; 7 positions agree with TRBD2. V lost 6 bases to trimming and J lost 0 bases; unmatched junction nucleotides: 12. The CDR3 is 17 amino acids. Germline-derived CDR1 and CDR2 are MNHNS and SASEGT. The CDR3 bases are TGTGCCAGCAGAGCCCTCAGCGGGACCCTCAGCACAGATACGCAGTATTTT. Protein sequence: CASRALSGTLSTDTQYF.

The chain employs TRBV7-9 and TRBJ2-7; 8 bases are shared with TRBD2. V dropped 5 bases and J dropped 5; count of bases not matched to a gene: 11. The CDR3 totals 15 residues. Germline CDR1 is SEHNR and CDR2 is FQNEAQ (reference sequence). CDR3 amino acids: CASSPVQRELDEQYF. CDR3 bases: TGTGCCAGCAGCCCAGTCCAGCGGGAGCTCGACGAGCAGTACTTC.

The chain employs TRBV7-3 and TRBJ2-3; D may be TRBD2 (5 bases). Trimming took off 5 bases at V and 0 bases at J, with 12 bases between the two ends. The CDR3 covers 15 residues. CDR1 is SGHTA, CDR2 FQGTGA, per germline. CDR3 nucleotide sequence: TGTGCCAGCAGCGATCACCTAGCTAGCACAGATACGCAGTATTTT. As protein: CASSDHLASTDTQYF.

This clonotype has at least ten counts. This chain joins TRBV28 and TRBJ2-7; a weak D match, TRBD2 (6 bases). Germline lookup yields CDR1 MDHEN and CDR2 SYDVKM. V dropped 6 bases and J dropped 3 bases, with 21 bases sitting between them. The CDR3 sequence is 16 residues long. The CDR3 bases are TGTGCCAGCAGCTTAGAAGGCTCGGAGGGAAGCTACGAGCAGTACTTC. Residues: CASSLEGSEGSYEQYF.

This clonotype came up a few times. The chain is built from TRBV7-2 and TRBJ2-2; 7 bases match TRBD2. J gave up 0 bases and V 7 bases, and 11 bases lay outside the gene matches. Per the germline V gene, CDR1 is SGHTA and CDR2 is FQGNSA. The CDR3 has 17 residues. CDR3 sequence: CASIPRGAGANTGELFF. The CDR3 coding sequence is TGTGCCAGCATCCCCCGTGGGGCGGGGGCGAACACCGGGGAGCTGTTTTTT.

The rearrangement joins TRBV11-2 to TRBJ2-5, with 7 bases matching TRBD1. Germline CDR1 is SGHAT and CDR2 is FQNNGV. This CDR3 spans 16 amino acids. With 0 bases clipped from V and 1 base from J, the junction kept 5 bases outside the gene matches. This CDR3 reads CASSLEAGTAQETQYF. DNA of the CDR3: TGTGCCAGCAGCTTAGAAGCCGGGACAGCCCAAGAGACCCAGTACTTC.

This clonotype was seen many times. The V gene is TRBV11-2, the J gene TRBJ2-4, with D possibly TRBD2 on 6 matching bases. Germline V lookup: CDR1 SGHAT, CDR2 FQNNGV. Trimming shortened V by 2 bases and J by 2 bases, and 28 bases separated the two germline ends. There are 21 residues in the CDR3. In DNA, the CDR3 is TGTGCCAGCAGCTTATATGGTCTGGCGGGACCTAAACCGAGATCCAAAAACATTCAGTACTTC. It specifies CASSLYGLAGPKPRSKNIQYF.

The chain recombines TRBV12-3 or TRBV12-4 with TRBJ2-7; no definite D call. V was clipped by 7 bases and J by 6 bases, with 22 bases between them. The CDR3 contains 15 residues. The CDR3 loop reads CASKFGSRSVGEQYF. CDR3 DNA: TGTGCCAGCAAGTTTGGATCTCGATCAGTCGGCGAGCAGTACTTC.

About this clonotype itself: The CDR3 ends on some other residue instead of the conserved phenylalanine or tryptophan, so this is likely a read error. The chain joins TRBV12-3 or TRBV12-4 to TRBJ1-2, with unresolved D. The CDR3 consists of 12 residues. Trimming stripped 4 bases from V and 8 bases from J, with 11 bases between. CDR3 sequence: CASSSPGRGYTS. DNA of the CDR3: TGTGCCAGCAGTTCCCCGGGTCGAGGCTACACCTCC.